Shown below are 6 T cell receptor beta chains from a single sample sequenced in a study of T cells in Graves' hyperthyroidism and ophthalmopathy. The TCR beta CDR3 regions underwent amplification using RNA transcripts as the source. HTBI primers were employed in a first-round RT-PCR of the TCR CDR3. TCRdb reanalysed the multiplex PCR reads using MiXCR and keeps one entry per CDR3 protein. The repertoire holds some 600,000 distinct CDR3 sequences, with approximately 15% as singletons. Sequencing was carried out using blood. The receptors shown here come from a woman aged 25-40 years with Graves' hyperthyroidism that later progressed to Graves' ophthalmopathy.

This clonotype was counted at least ten times. The chain has TRBV6-5 and TRBJ1-4, with D possibly TRBD1 on 5 matching bases. Looked up from germline, CDR1 is MNHEY and CDR2 is SVGAGI. Trimming shortened V by 2 bases and J by 2 bases, and 15 bases separated the two germline ends. CDR3 size: 17 residues. The CDR3 loop is CASSYLAGRWTNEKLFF. CDR3 nucleotide sequence: TGTGCCAGCAGTTACCTCGCAGGGAGGTGGACTAATGAAAAACTGTTTTTT.

This clonotype was seen more than once but under ten times. The gene calls are TRBV6-1 and TRBJ2-1; 11 nucleotides align to TRBD2. The CDR3 runs to 14 residues. Germline lookup yields CDR1 MNHNS and CDR2 SASEGT. J was trimmed by 9 bases and V by 6 bases; bases with no gene match: 7. The CDR3: CASRIAGGISEQFF. The CDR3 DNA reads TGTGCCAGCAGGATAGCGGGAGGGATCAGTGAGCAGTTCTTC.

This clonotype was counted at least ten times. The chain has TRBV3-1 and TRBJ2-1; no reliable D call. V was shortened by 4 bases and J by 10 bases, with 11 bases between the two germline ends. The CDR3 is made up of 12 amino acids. The germline V gene has CDR1 LGHDT and CDR2 YNNKEL (reference sequence). The CDR3 DNA follows: TGTGCCAGCAGCCCCGATGGTGTGGAGCAGTTCTTC. Residues: CASSPDGVEQFF.

This clonotype was seen at least ten times. This sequence joins TRBV19 and TRBJ1-2, with D unclear. The V end lost 0 bases, the J end lost 1 base, and 6 bases lay between the germline ends. The CDR3 length is 14 residues. The germline V gene encodes CDR1 LNHDA and CDR2 SQIVND (reference sequence). CDR3 in DNA: TGTGCCAGTAGTATAGACGGTCTTAACTATGGCTACACCTTC. Translating it yields CASSIDGLNYGYTF.

This clonotype was counted between two and nine times. The rearrangement uses TRBV5-1 and TRBJ2-3, with 10 bases lining up with TRBD1. V dropped 4 bases and J dropped 4; count of bases not matched to a gene: 3. This CDR3 is 14 amino acids long. Looked up from germline, CDR1 is SGHRS and CDR2 is YFSETQ. The CDR3 nucleotides read TGCGCCAGCAGCGGGGGACAGGGGCCAGATACGCAGTATTTT. Amino acid sequence: CASSGGQGPDTQYF.

This clonotype was counted only a few times. The CDR3, as DNA: TGTGCCAGCAGGACCGGGACTAGCGGGGCAGATACGCAGTATTTT. This sequence encodes CASRTGTSGADTQYF. The V gene is TRBV9, the J gene TRBJ2-3; 13 bases map to TRBD2. The CDR3 consists of 15 residues. V lost 5 bases and J lost 4; bases outside the gene matches: 4. Germline CDR1 is SGDLS and CDR2 is YYNGEE.